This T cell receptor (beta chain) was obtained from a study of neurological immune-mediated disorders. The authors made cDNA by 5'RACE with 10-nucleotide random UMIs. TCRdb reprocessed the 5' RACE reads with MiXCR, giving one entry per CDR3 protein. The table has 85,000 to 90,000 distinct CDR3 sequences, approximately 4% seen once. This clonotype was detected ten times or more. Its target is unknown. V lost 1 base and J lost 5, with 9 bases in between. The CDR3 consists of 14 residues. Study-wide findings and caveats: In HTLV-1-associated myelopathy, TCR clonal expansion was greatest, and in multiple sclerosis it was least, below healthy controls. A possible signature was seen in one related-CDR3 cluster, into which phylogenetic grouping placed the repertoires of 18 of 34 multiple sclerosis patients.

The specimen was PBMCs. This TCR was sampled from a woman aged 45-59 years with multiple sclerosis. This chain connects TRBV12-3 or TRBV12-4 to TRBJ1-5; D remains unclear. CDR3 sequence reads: CASSLEVRHQPQHF. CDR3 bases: TGTGCCAGCAGTTTAGAGGTGAGGCATCAGCCCCAGCATTTT.